This T cell receptor (beta chain) derives from a study of blood T cells in healthy people across ages. It was with a sample-barcoded 5' primer and a J-beta primer mix that a second PCR of about 7 to 12 cycles was run. The template-switch adaptor, which had 12 random nucleotides, put a tag on each cDNA molecule. TCRdb re-called the 5' RACE reads through MiXCR, storing one row per CDR3 protein. The table shows about 1.6 million distinct CDR3 sequences, with almost 35% occurring only once. Extracted total RNA amounted to at least 6 micrograms for each sample. Study-wide results and caveats: Across the age range, TCR beta diversity per million T cells fell in a roughly linear way. It was the long-lived donors that had more naive CD4+ cells and higher diversity than aged donors.

This CDR3 region has 17 residues. Germline CDR1 GTSNPN, CDR2 SVGIG (reference sequence). V was pared by 1 base and J by 2 bases, with 18 bases between. The sample holds a few counts of this clonotype. Its specificity is unknown. The sample taken for sequencing was blood. The genes are TRBV30 and TRBJ1-5, with a tentative D call TRBD1 (6 bases). This TCR was sampled from a woman in her 30s in good health. The CDR3, as DNA: TGTGCCTGGAGTGCCCACTTCGGGGGGCAGGGCAATCAGCCCCAGCATTTT. Translation gives CAWSAHFGGQGNQPQHF.